The sequence of this TCR beta chain was determined in a study of tissue T cells after allogeneic stem cell transplantation. As regards this clone: Gene names denote mouse genes. The read is 1 residue too short to cover the CDR3 end, so that end is filled in from the germline J gene.

Time point: mouse harvest day 7 after allogeneic transplant. Tail vein injection delivered 10^7 T-cell-depleted bone marrow cells and 10^6 splenic CD5+ T cells. This mouse GVHD model was MHC-mismatched B6 to BALB/c, profiled day 7 or 14. The CDR3 loop spans 12 amino acids. V trimming: 2 bases; J trimming: 6 bases; junction bases outside the gene matches: 0. Germline CDR1 is SNHLY and CDR2 is FYNGKV (reference sequence). Clones were read by immunoSEQ multiplex PCR, and TCRdb kept only the in-frame ones, dropping some. The sample lists more than 2,000 clones, approximately 64% occurring once. Sequenced input: spleen. The source is a female BALB/c mouse given C57BL/6 T cells with graft-versus-host disease after an allogeneic hematopoietic cell transplant. The rearrangement joins TRBV3 to TRBJ2-7, with 8 bases aligning to TRBD1. CDR3 bases read: TGTGCCAGCAGCTTACAGGGGGCTGAACAGTAC. This translates into CASSLQGAEQY. The full-length CDR3 reads as CASSLQGAEQYF.